The TCR beta chain described here comes from a study of post-analysis software for immune sequencing data. In the study overall: Relapsing-remitting, secondary progressive and progressive-relapsing forms made up the multiple sclerosis disease courses.

General study findings and limits: Strong co-clustering by F measure was seen for same-batch samples. Comparison with controls showed significantly lower normalized Chao1 diversity in multiple sclerosis patients. TRBV5-6, TRBV5-1 and TRBV20-1 were among four to six TRBV segments more frequent in patients than controls.

Unique-molecular-identifier-tagged TCR beta cDNA libraries were used. The T cell input of about 1 to 10 million gave a few hundred thousand cDNA molecules. TCRdb re-derived calls from the PCR reads in MiXCR, one entry per CDR3 protein. This sample has hundreds of thousands of distinct CDR3 sequences; about 32% occur once, and the top ten carry 0.5% to 0.6%. This clonotype appeared once. Its antigen is not known. The CDR3 has 17 residues. CDR1 and CDR2 from the germline V gene are DFQATT and SNEGSKA (reference sequence). Deletions cut 1 base from V and 4 bases from J, with 22 bases between. The specimen was blood. This clonotype was obtained from a girl between 10 and 17 years old with multiple sclerosis. The V gene is TRBV20-1, the J gene TRBJ1-2; the D gene is possibly TRBD1 (5 bases). This CDR3 is CSARGGRGGVILYGYTF. DNA for the CDR3: TGCAGTGCTAGAGGGGGCCGCGGCGGAGTGATCCTCTATGGCTACACCTTC.